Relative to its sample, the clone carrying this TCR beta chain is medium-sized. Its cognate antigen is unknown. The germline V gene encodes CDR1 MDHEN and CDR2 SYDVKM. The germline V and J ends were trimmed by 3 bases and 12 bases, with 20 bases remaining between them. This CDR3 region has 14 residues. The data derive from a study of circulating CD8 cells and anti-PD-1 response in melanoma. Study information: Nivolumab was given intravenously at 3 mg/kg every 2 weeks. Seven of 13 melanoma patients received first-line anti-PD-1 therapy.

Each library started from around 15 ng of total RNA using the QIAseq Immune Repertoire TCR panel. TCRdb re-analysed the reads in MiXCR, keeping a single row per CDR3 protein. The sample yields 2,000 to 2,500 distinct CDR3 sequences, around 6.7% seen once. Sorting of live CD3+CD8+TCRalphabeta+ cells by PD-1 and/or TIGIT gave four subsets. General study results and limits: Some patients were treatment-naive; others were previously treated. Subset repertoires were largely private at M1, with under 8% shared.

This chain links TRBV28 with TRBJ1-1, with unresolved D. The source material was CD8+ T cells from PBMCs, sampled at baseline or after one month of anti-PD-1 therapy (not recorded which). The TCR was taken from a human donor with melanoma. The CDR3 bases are TGTGCCAGCAGTTTGAAAAGATTTTACCGAACACCTTTCTTT. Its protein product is CASSLKRFYRTPFF.